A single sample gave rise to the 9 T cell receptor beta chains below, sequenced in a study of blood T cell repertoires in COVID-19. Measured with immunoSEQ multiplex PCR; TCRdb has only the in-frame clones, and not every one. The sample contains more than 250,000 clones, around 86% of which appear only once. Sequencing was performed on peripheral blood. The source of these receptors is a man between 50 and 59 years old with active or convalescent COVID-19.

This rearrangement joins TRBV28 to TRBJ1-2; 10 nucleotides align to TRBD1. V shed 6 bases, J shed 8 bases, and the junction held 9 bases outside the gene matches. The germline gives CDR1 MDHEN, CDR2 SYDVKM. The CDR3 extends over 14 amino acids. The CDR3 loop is CASSVRGTGDGYTF. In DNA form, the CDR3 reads TGTGCCAGCAGCGTCAGAGGGACAGGGGACGGCTACACCTTC.

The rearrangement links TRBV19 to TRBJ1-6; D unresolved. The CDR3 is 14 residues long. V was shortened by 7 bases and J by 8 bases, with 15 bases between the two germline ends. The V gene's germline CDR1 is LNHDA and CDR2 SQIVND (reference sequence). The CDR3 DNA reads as TGTGCCAGTACGAACTCCCAACGGGATTCACCCCTCCACTTT. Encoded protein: CASTNSQRDSPLHF.

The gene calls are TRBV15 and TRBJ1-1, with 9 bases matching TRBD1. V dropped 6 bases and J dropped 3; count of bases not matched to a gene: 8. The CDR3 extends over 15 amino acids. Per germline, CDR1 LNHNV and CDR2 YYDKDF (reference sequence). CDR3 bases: TGTGCCACCAGTCCGCGGGACAGGGCTGACACTGAAGCTTTCTTT. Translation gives CATSPRDRADTEAFF. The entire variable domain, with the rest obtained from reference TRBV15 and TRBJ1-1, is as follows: DAMVIQNPRYQVTQFGKPVTLSCSQTLNHNVMYWYQQKSSQAPKLLFHYYDKDFNNEADTPDNFQSRRPNTSFCFLDIRSPGLGDTAMYLCATSPRDRADTEAFFGQGTRLTVV.

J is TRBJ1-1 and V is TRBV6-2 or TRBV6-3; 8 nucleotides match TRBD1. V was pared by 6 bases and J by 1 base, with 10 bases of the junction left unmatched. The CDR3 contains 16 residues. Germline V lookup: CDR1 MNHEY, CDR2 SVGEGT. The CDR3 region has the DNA TGTGCCAGCAGCCGTGGAGGGGACAGGACGAACACTGAAGCTTTCTTT. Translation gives CASSRGGDRTNTEAFF.

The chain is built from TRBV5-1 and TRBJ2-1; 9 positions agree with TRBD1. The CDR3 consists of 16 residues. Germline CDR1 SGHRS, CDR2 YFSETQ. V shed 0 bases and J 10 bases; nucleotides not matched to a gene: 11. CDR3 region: CASSLGPGQGTYEQFF. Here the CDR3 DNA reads TGCGCCAGCAGCTTGGGGCCGGGACAGGGAACATACGAGCAGTTCTTC. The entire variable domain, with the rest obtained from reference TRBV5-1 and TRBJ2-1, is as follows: KAGVTQTPRYLIKTRGQQVTLSCSPISGHRSVSWYQQTPGQGLQFLFEYFSETQRNKGNFPGRFSGRQFSNSRSEMNVSTLELGDSALYLCASSLGPGQGTYEQFFGPGTRLTVL.

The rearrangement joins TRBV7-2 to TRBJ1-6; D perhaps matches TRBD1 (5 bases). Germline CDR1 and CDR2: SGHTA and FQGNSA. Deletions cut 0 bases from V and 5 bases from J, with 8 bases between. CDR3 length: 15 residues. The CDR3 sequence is CASSLAKGNNSPLHF. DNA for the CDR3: TGTGCCAGCAGCTTAGCGAAGGGGAATAATTCACCCCTCCACTTT. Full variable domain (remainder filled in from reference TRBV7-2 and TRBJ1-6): GAGVSQSPSNKVTEKGKDVELRCDPISGHTALYWYRQSLGQGLEFLIYFQGNSAPDKSGLPSDRFSAERTGGSVSTLTIQRTQQEDSAVYLCASSLAKGNNSPLHFGNGTRLTVT.

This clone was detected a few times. CDR3 region: CASSLGTSGGPQFF. DNA for the CDR3: TGTGCCAGCAGCTTAGGGACTAGCGGGGGGCCGCAGTTCTTC. J is TRBJ2-1 and V is TRBV11-1; 14 nucleotides align to TRBD2. The CDR3 length is 14 residues. V shed 1 base, J shed 12 bases, and the junction held 2 bases outside the gene matches. CDR1 SGHAT and CDR2 FQDESV come from the germline V gene (reference sequence).

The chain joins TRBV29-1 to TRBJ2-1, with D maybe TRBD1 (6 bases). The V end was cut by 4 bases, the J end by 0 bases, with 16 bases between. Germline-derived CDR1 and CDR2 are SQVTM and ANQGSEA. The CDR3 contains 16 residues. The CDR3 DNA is TGCAGCGTTGTAACGGGACAACTACACTCCTACAATGAGCAGTTCTTC. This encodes CSVVTGQLHSYNEQFF.

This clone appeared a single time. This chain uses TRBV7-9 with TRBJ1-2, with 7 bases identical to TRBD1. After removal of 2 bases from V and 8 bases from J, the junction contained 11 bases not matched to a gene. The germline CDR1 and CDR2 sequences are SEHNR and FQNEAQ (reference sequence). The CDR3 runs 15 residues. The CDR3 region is CASSLPDRVKWGYTF. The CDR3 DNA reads TGTGCCAGCAGCTTACCTGACAGGGTGAAATGGGGCTACACCTTC.